A selection of T cell receptor beta chains follows, all from one sample in a study of cytomegalovirus exposure and HLA in healthy donors. Produced via immunoSEQ multiplex PCR; TCRdb's table is partial and in-frame only. The sample yields tens of thousands of clones, almost 85% seen once. The sample consisted of PBMCs. These receptors were collected from a woman younger than 35 in good health and CMV-seropositive. Both conserved end residues are part of each CDR3. The D gene is left open where the match is weak. Clone size is not always given. Where it is, it says once, few, many or a class for expanded clones.

size: -; V: TRBV6-1; J: TRBJ2-7; D: TRBD2; DNA: TGTGCCAGCAGGCTGACTAGCGGTAGCTCCTACGAGCAGTACTTC; CDR3: CASRLTSGSSYEQYF
size: -; V: TRBV5-4; J: TRBJ1-4; D: -; DNA: TGTGCCAGCAGCCTACAGGAGATTAATGAAAAACTGTTTTTT; CDR3: CASSLQEINEKLFF
size: -; V: TRBV5-1; J: TRBJ1-2; D: -; DNA: TGCGCCAGCCACGACGGGAACTATGGCTACACCTTC; CDR3: CASHDGNYGYTF
size: -; V: TRBV29-1; J: TRBJ2-1; D: -; DNA: TGCAGCCAAAAAAGGATTAGCGGTAGTGAGCAGTTCTTC; CDR3: CSQKRISGSEQFF
size: few; V: TRBV6-5; J: TRBJ2-1; D: -; DNA: TGTGCCAGCAGTTACTGGCAGGGGAATGAGCAGTTCTTC; CDR3: CASSYWQGNEQFF
size: -; V: TRBV4-2; J: TRBJ1-2; D: TRBD1; DNA: TGTGCCAGCAGCCAAGTCTCGGGACAGCGAAACTATGGCTACACCTTC; CDR3: CASSQVSGQRNYGYTF
size: -; V: TRBV6-1; J: TRBJ2-5; D: TRBD2; DNA: TGTGCCAGCAGGACTAGCGGGGGGGTAGAGACCCAGTACTTC; CDR3: CASRTSGGVETQYF
size: -; V: TRBV11-3; J: TRBJ2-3; D: -; DNA: TGTGCCAGCAGCTTTGAAGGAGGGATCACAGATACGCAGTATTTT; CDR3: CASSFEGGITDTQYF
size: -; V: TRBV19; J: TRBJ1-2; D: TRBD1; DNA: TGTGCCATCGACAGGGGGCGTCTGCATGGCTACACCTTC; CDR3: CAIDRGRLHGYTF
size: -; V: TRBV10-1; J: TRBJ2-2; D: -; DNA: TGCGCCAGCAGTTCTGCGGGACCCGCGAACACCGGGGAGCTGTTTTTT; CDR3: CASSSAGPANTGELFF
size: -; V: TRBV2; J: TRBJ2-7; D: -; DNA: TGTGCCAGCTTCTTATCGGGTGGGTACGAGCAGTACTTC; CDR3: CASFLSGGYEQYF